One and the same sample provided the 20 T cell receptor beta chains below, sequenced in a study of metastatic and nonmetastatic thyroid tumors. Using MiXCR, TCRdb re-called clones from the PCR reads. The sample consists of nearly 35,000 clones, about 15% of them appearing once. The entire patient cohort was treatment-naive prior to thyroid surgery. The sample comprised blood. The receptors here all came from a female donor with papillary thyroid cancer or a benign thyroid nodule (not recorded which). Some clones in this sample may be carry-over from other donors' samples.

The sample holds many counts of this clone. The chain combines TRBV10-3 with TRBJ1-1; D gene unclear. This CDR3 is built from 16 residues. CDR1 is ENHRY, CDR2 SYGVKD, per germline. Trimming took 2 bases from V and 0 from J, leaving 13 bases between them. This CDR3 is CAISEGVRGLNTEAFF. DNA for the CDR3: TGTGCCATCAGTGAGGGGGTTAGAGGACTGAACACTGAAGCTTTCTTT.

This clone has a count of ten or more. The chain links TRBV2 to TRBJ2-3, with 10 nucleotides matching TRBD2. V lost 2 bases and J lost 1; bases outside the gene matches: 6. This CDR3 spans 17 amino acids. CDR1 is SNHLY, CDR2 FYNNEI, per germline. The DNA for the CDR3 is TGTGCCAGCAGTGAATCTAGCGGGAGTCGAGGCACAGATACGCAGTATTTT. Its translation is CASSESSGSRGTDTQYF.

This chain links TRBV6-1 with TRBJ2-3, with no clear D. The V gene lost 4 bases and the J gene lost 5 bases, with 19 bases spanning the gap. The CDR3 runs 16 residues. The germline CDR1 and CDR2 sequences are MNHNS and SASEGT. The CDR3, as DNA: TGTGCCAGCAGTGGTGAGATAAGGCGGTCGGGAGATACGCAGTATTTT. Protein: CASSGEIRRSGDTQYF.

This clone was recorded at least ten times. The gene calls are TRBV12-3 or TRBV12-4 and TRBJ1-1, with unresolved D. The CDR3 runs to 15 residues. The V end was cut by 6 bases, the J end by 1 base, with 15 bases between. The CDR3 DNA follows: TGTGCCAGCAGCCCCGCCCACATATGGAACACTGAAGCTTTCTTT. This codes for CASSPAHIWNTEAFF.

With regard to this clone: A junction boundary mismatches the germline segment, possibly from a read error. The chain is built from TRBV28 and TRBJ1-2, with D uncertain. The CDR3 loop spans 12 amino acids. Germline lookup yields CDR1 MDHEN and CDR2 SYDVKM. The CDR3 sequence: CASTTAFYGHTF. In DNA, the CDR3 is TGTGCCAGCACCACAGCGTTCTATGGCCACACATTC.

This clone was seen repeatedly, ten times or more. This rearrangement joins TRBV24-1 to TRBJ1-2, with a weak D call TRBD1 (6 bases). CDR1 is KGHDR and CDR2 is SFDVKD in the germline V gene. This CDR3 has 13 amino acids. V shed 4 bases and J shed 8 bases, with 13 bases lying between them. CDR3 in amino acids: CATSELTGSGYTF. CDR3 bases: TGTGCCACCAGTGAGCTGACAGGATCGGGCTACACCTTC.

The chain carries TRBV11-2 and TRBJ1-2; 8 nucleotides line up with TRBD1. CDR3 length: 14 amino acids. Per germline, CDR1 SGHAT and CDR2 FQNNGV. The J segment lost 8 bases and the V segment lost 0 bases, leaving 5 bases of the junction unmatched. CDR3: CASSLEGGTGGYTF. DNA of the CDR3: TGTGCCAGCAGCTTAGAAGGTGGGACAGGAGGCTACACCTTC.

The rearrangement uses TRBV4-1 and TRBJ2-7, with D possibly matching TRBD1 (5 bases). This CDR3 spans 16 amino acids. V was pared by 4 bases and J by 2 bases, with 18 bases between. CDR1 and CDR2 from the germline V gene are MGHRA and YSYEKL. The CDR3 sequence is CASSLALRTPTYEQYF. For the CDR3, the DNA is TGCGCCAGCAGCCTGGCATTGAGGACACCAACCTACGAGCAGTACTTC.

The sample holds many counts of this clone. V gene TRBV20-1 combines with J gene TRBJ2-7; D remains ambiguous. This CDR3 contains 16 residues. The V gene lost 3 bases and the J gene lost 1 base, with 19 bases spanning the gap. CDR1 and CDR2 (germline): DFQATT, SNEGSKA (reference sequence). The CDR3 sequence: CSARPTSGSASYEQYF. The DNA for the CDR3 is TGCAGTGCTAGGCCTACCTCGGGCTCCGCTTCCTACGAGCAGTACTTC.

In its sample, this clone was seen many times. The chain employs TRBV5-5 and TRBJ2-7; tentative D call: TRBD1 (5 bases). CDR3 length equals 14 residues. Trimming removed 0 bases at V and 2 bases at J, with 9 bases between. Germline lookup yields CDR1 SGHKS and CDR2 YYEKEE (reference sequence). CDR3 loop: CASSLGDSAYEQYF. CDR3 nucleotide sequence: TGTGCCAGCAGCTTGGGTGACAGTGCCTACGAGCAGTACTTC.

On this clone itself: This clone may be a read error of a much larger clone one base away. Other DNA sequences from this sample encode an identical CDR3 as well. The chain links TRBV10-3 to TRBJ2-3; D gene uncertain. The CDR3 runs 13 residues. Trimming removed 0 bases at V and 4 bases at J, with 5 bases between. The germline CDR1 and CDR2 sequences are ENHRY and SYGVKD. The CDR3 here is CAISESLPDTQYF. CDR3 sequence (DNA): TGTGCCATCAGTGAGTCTCTACCAGATACGCAGTATTTT.

This clone has a count of ten or more. This chain connects TRBV2 to TRBJ2-3; D uncertain. The length of the CDR3 is 15 residues. The V end was cut by 1 base, the J end by 2 bases, with 10 bases between. Germline assignment: CDR1 SNHLY and CDR2 FYNNEI. The CDR3 coding sequence is TGTGCCAGCAGTGAAGGGTCAGCCTACACAGATACGCAGTATTTT. Encoded protein: CASSEGSAYTDTQYF.

The CDR3 nucleotides are TGTGCCTGCATTTACTCGCCAAGCGGGAGTAAGGTGGAGACCCAGTACTTC. This codes for CACIYSPSGSKVETQYF. The chain uses TRBV6-2 or TRBV6-3 and TRBJ2-5, with 8 nucleotides matching TRBD2. The germline V gene has CDR1 MNHEY and CDR2 SVGEGT. CDR3 length: 17 residues. V shed 11 bases and J 5 bases; nucleotides not matched to a gene: 22.

The chain has TRBV11-2 and TRBJ2-3, with D maybe TRBD2 (6 bases). Trimming pared 5 bases from V and 1 base from J, leaving 16 bases between. Germline lookup yields CDR1 SGHAT and CDR2 FQNNGV. This CDR3 spans 16 amino acids. This chain's CDR3 is CASSLHRGVGTDTQYF. The CDR3 DNA reads TGTGCCAGCAGCCTCCACCGCGGGGTGGGCACAGATACGCAGTATTTT.

This clone ranks as medium-sized (0.01 to 0.1%). V is TRBV28 and J is TRBJ1-6, with D possibly matching TRBD1 (6 bases). With 1 base removed from V and 14 bases from J, the gap between germline ends came to 21 bases. The CDR3 is 16 residues long. Germline V gives CDR1 MDHEN, CDR2 SYDVKM. CDR3 region: CASSLYGQNKQRALHF. The CDR3 nucleotides read TGTGCCAGCAGTTTATACGGACAGAACAAACAGAGGGCCCTCCACTTT.

This clone was seen repeatedly, ten times or more. The chain employs TRBV3-1 and TRBJ2-3, with D possibly TRBD2 on 6 matching bases. The CDR3 is made up of 15 amino acids. Germline CDR1 is LGHDT and CDR2 is YNNKEL (reference sequence). Trimming cost V 4 bases and J 8 bases, with 19 bases left between them. CDR3 residues: CASSLPGGPQGTQYF. For the CDR3, the DNA is TGTGCCAGCAGCCTGCCCGGAGGGCCTCAGGGTACGCAGTATTTT.

This clone has ten or more counts. V gene TRBV20-1 combines with J gene TRBJ1-1, with D uncertain. The CDR3 length is 11 residues. V dropped 3 bases and J dropped 4 bases, with 6 bases sitting between them. From germline, CDR1 is DFQATT and CDR2 SNEGSKA (reference sequence). CDR3 sequence reads: CSASRFTEAFF. CDR3 in DNA: TGCAGTGCTAGTCGCTTCACTGAAGCTTTCTTT.

This clone has ten or more counts. The chain is built from TRBV29-1 and TRBJ1-1; TRBD1 agrees at 8 bases. Per germline, CDR1 SQVTM and CDR2 ANQGSEA. The CDR3 is made up of 14 amino acids. Trimming at V came to 5 bases and at J to 1 base, leaving 6 bases not matched to a gene. The CDR3 DNA reads TGCAGCGTTCACTGGACAGGGAGGAACACTGAAGCTTTCTTT. This sequence encodes CSVHWTGRNTEAFF. The whole variable domain, remainder taken from reference TRBV29-1 and TRBJ1-1, is SAVISQKPSRDICQRGTSLTIQCQVDSQVTMMFWYRQQPGQSLTLIATANQGSEATYESGFVIDKFPISRPNLTFSTLTVSNMSPEDSSIYLCSVHWTGRNTEAFFGQGTRLTVV.

About this clone itself: This may come from a read error, since a much larger clone is one base off. The CDR3 protein is CASSLGLAVWNEQFF. The CDR3 DNA sequence: TGTGCCAGCAGCTTAGGACTGGCGGTATGGAATGAGCAGTTCTTC. The chain carries TRBV11-1 and TRBJ2-1; the D is unclear. CDR3 length equals 15 residues. Trimming pared 1 base from V and 7 bases from J, leaving 14 bases between. CDR1 is SGHAT and CDR2 is FQDESV in the germline V gene (reference sequence).

The chain recombines TRBV20-1 with TRBJ1-2, with TRBD1 matching over 9 bases. Germline trimming cut 6 bases from V and 4 bases from J; bases unmatched to any gene: 21. Per germline, CDR1 DFQATT and CDR2 SNEGSKA (reference sequence). The CDR3 extends over 18 amino acids. CDR3 sequence reads: CSAFAAKGPGQGFYGYTF. The CDR3 DNA reads TGCAGTGCCTTTGCGGCGAAAGGACCGGGACAGGGCTTCTATGGCTACACCTTC.